The 3 T cell receptor beta chains given below trace back to one sample, sequenced in a study of cytomegalovirus exposure and HLA in healthy donors (dated by TCRdb to about 2017). The receptor library was made with the immunoSEQ multiplex PCR assay. A mixture of 60 forward primers for TCR Vbeta segments and 13 reverse primers for TCR Jbeta segments was used in the multiplex PCR. TCRdb stores this immuneACCESS table with in-frame sequences only. Part of the clones is absent; in the studies checked, under half of the shortfall reflects unresolved V genes, and no reason is known for the rest. The sample table contains roughly 160,000 clones; only one count was recorded for almost 85% of them. The ten top clones hold under 0.4% of the sample. The sequenced material came from PBMCs. The origin of the receptors is a boy aged 2 to 10 in good health and CMV-seronegative.

The CDR3 DNA follows: TGTGCCAGCAACCAAATCCGCGCTGGGGCCAACGTCCTGACTTTC. It is translated as CASNQIRAGANVLTF. The V and J genes are TRBV6-5 and TRBJ2-6, with unresolved D. CDR3 length equals 15 residues. Germline CDR1 MNHEY, CDR2 SVGAGI. Trimming cost V 7 bases and J 2 bases, with 12 bases left between them.

This chain connects TRBV14 to TRBJ2-1, with TRBD2 identical over 14 bases. The CDR3 has 17 residues. Germline CDR1 reads SGHDN; CDR2 reads FVKESK. Germline trimming cut 4 bases from V and 4 bases from J; bases unmatched to any gene: 6. The CDR3 loop is CASSLGTSGSFYNEQFF. As DNA, the CDR3 is TGTGCCAGCAGCCTCGGGACTAGCGGGAGTTTTTACAATGAGCAGTTCTTC.

The chain joins TRBV6-4 to TRBJ1-1; no firm D call. The V gene lost 2 bases and the J gene lost 0 bases, with 7 bases spanning the gap. The V gene's germline CDR1 is MRHNA and CDR2 SNTAGT. CDR3 size: 14 residues. In DNA, the CDR3 is TGTGCCAGCAGTGACCATGACTTGAACACTGAAGCTTTCTTT. This encodes CASSDHDLNTEAFF.